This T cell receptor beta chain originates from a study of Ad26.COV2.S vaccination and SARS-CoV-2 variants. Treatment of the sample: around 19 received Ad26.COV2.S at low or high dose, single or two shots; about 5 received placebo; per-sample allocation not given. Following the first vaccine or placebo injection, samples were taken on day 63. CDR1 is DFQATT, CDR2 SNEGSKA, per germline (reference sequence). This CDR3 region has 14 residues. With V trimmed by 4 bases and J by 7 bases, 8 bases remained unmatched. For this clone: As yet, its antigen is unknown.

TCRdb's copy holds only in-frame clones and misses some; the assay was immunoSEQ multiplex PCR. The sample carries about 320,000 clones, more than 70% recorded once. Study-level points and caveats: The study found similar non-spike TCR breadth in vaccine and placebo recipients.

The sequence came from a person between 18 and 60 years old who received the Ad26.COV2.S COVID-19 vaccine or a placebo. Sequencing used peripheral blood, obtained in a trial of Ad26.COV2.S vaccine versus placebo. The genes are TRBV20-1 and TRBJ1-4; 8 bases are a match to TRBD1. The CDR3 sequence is CSATEDREIEKLFF. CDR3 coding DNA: TGCAGTGCTACTGAGGACAGGGAGATTGAAAAACTGTTTTTT.